These 30 T cell receptor beta chains originate from one sample sequenced in a study of T cell responses to AZD1222 COVID-19 vaccine. Repertoires were generated with immunoSEQ multiplex PCR, while TCRdb's copy carries only in-frame clones and drops some. The table includes more than 80,000 clones, approximately 90% detected once. The sample consisted of peripheral blood, taken 28 days after the second AZD1222 dose. The receptor source for this set is an adult who received the AZD1222 COVID-19 vaccine.

CDR3 sequence reads: CASSPPDGQLEPQHF. The DNA of the CDR3 is TGTGCCAGCAGTCCCCCCGATGGACAGTTGGAGCCCCAGCATTTT. J is TRBJ1-5 and V is TRBV28; tentative D call: TRBD1 (6 bases). The V end lost 5 bases, the J end lost 8 bases, and 19 bases lay between the germline ends. The CDR3 consists of 15 residues. The germline V gene encodes CDR1 MDHEN and CDR2 SYDVKM.

This chain links TRBV25-1 with TRBJ1-1; tentative D call: TRBD1 (6 bases). V lost 6 bases and J 1 base, leaving 12 bases between the germline ends. Per germline, CDR1 MGHDK and CDR2 SYGVNS. The CDR3 consists of 14 residues. The CDR3 DNA reads as TGTGCCAGCAGGGGAGGGGACAAGAACACTGAAGCTTTCTTT. Translated, it gives CASRGGDKNTEAFF.

This clone was seen only once. The chain uses TRBV2 and TRBJ1-2, with D perhaps TRBD1 (5 bases). Germline V gene sequence: CDR1 SNHLY, CDR2 FYNNEI. The CDR3 loop spans 14 amino acids. Trimming left V 2 bases short and J 4 bases short, with 11 bases between. The CDR3 spells CASSEQGRGYGYTF. In DNA form, the CDR3 reads TGTGCCAGCAGTGAACAGGGCCGCGGCTATGGCTACACCTTC.

The chain combines TRBV27 with TRBJ2-7; D possibly corresponds to TRBD1 (6 bases). V lost 5 bases to trimming and J lost 8 bases, with 10 bases between them. CDR3 length: 11 residues. Germline V CDR1 and CDR2: MNHEY, SMNVEV (reference sequence). CDR3 DNA sequence: TGTGCCAGCAGTCTCGGACAGCAGCAGTACTTC. Amino acids: CASSLGQQQYF.

V usage is TRBV7-9 and J usage is TRBJ2-1; 12 bases are shared with TRBD2. The germline gives CDR1 SEHNR, CDR2 FQNEAQ (reference sequence). The CDR3 has 16 residues. V gave up 2 bases and J gave up 3 bases; unmatched junction bases: 2. The CDR3 region is CASSLTSGRFYNEQFF. The CDR3 region has the DNA TGTGCCAGCAGCTTAACTAGCGGGAGGTTCTACAATGAGCAGTTCTTC.

This clone has a handful of counts. The rearrangement joins TRBV7-6 to TRBJ2-1; the match to TRBD2 covers 9 bases. This CDR3 has 17 amino acids. Germline V CDR1 and CDR2: SGHVS, FNYEAQ. The ends lost 5 bases at V and 2 bases at J; junction bases unmatched: 10. The CDR3 protein is CASSPRVAGAPYNEQFF. The CDR3 coding sequence is TGTGCCAGCAGCCCAAGGGTAGCGGGGGCTCCCTACAATGAGCAGTTCTTC. The variable domain in full, with the rest retrieved from reference TRBV7-6 and TRBJ2-1, is GAGVSQSPRYKVTKRGQDVALRCDPISGHVSLYWYRQALGQGPEFLTYFNYEAQQDKSGLPNDRFSAERPEGSISTLTIQRTEQRDSAMYRCASSPRVAGAPYNEQFFGPGTRLTVL.

The rearrangement links TRBV18 to TRBJ1-2; D perhaps matches TRBD1 (6 bases). The CDR3 is made up of 14 amino acids. From germline, CDR1 is KGHSH and CDR2 LQKENI. Trimming pared 4 bases from V and 3 bases from J, leaving 12 bases between. The CDR3 region has the DNA TGTGCCAGCTCACTTTCACAGGGACACTATGGCTACACCTTC. Protein product: CASSLSQGHYGYTF.

The gene calls are TRBV24-1 and TRBJ2-3, with D perhaps TRBD2 (7 bases). V gave up 6 bases and J gave up 3 bases, with 9 bases separating them. Germline V lookup: CDR1 KGHDR, CDR2 SFDVKD. The CDR3 has 13 residues. For the CDR3, the DNA is TGTGCCACCAGTAGCGGGACAACAGATACGCAGTATTTT. Protein product: CATSSGTTDTQYF.

The V call is TRBV28, the J call TRBJ2-1; 12 bases map to TRBD2. V gave up 7 bases and J gave up 9 bases; unmatched junction bases: 7. In germline, CDR1 is MDHEN, CDR2 SYDVKM. The CDR3 length is 14 residues. Here the CDR3 reads CASTGTSGRLEQFF. CDR3 in DNA: TGTGCCAGCACGGGGACTAGCGGGCGCCTTGAGCAGTTCTTC.

The chain has TRBV18 and TRBJ2-3, with a possible D match to TRBD2 (6 bases). The germline V gene has CDR1 KGHSH and CDR2 LQKENI. CDR3 length: 13 amino acids. Trimming stripped 4 bases from V and 6 bases from J, with 11 bases between. In DNA form, the CDR3 reads TGTGCCAGCTCACGCGGGGAAGGGGATACGCAGTATTTT. This codes for CASSRGEGDTQYF. The whole variable domain, filled in from reference TRBV18 and TRBJ2-3, reads NAGVMQNPRHLVRRRGQEARLRCSPMKGHSHVYWYRQLPEEGLKFMVYLQKENIIDESGMPKERFSAEFPKEGPSILRIQQVVRGDSAAYFCASSRGEGDTQYFGPGTRLTVL.

The chain joins TRBV27 to TRBJ1-2; D is unclear. Trimming shortened V by 3 bases and J by 5 bases, and 10 bases separated the two germline ends. Germline V lookup: CDR1 MNHEY, CDR2 SMNVEV (reference sequence). The CDR3 runs to 13 residues. Here the CDR3 reads CASSFPSGYGYTF. As DNA, the CDR3 is TGTGCCAGCAGTTTTCCCTCGGGATATGGCTACACCTTC.

V is TRBV19 and J is TRBJ2-5, with 8 bases that match TRBD1. Germline CDR1 LNHDA, CDR2 SQIVND (reference sequence). Germline trimming cut 6 bases from V and 2 bases from J; bases unmatched to any gene: 11. This CDR3 has 16 amino acids. The CDR3 loop is CASSRGQANPQETQYF. CDR3 DNA sequence: TGTGCCAGTAGCAGGGGGCAGGCTAATCCTCAAGAGACCCAGTACTTC.

The chain is built from TRBV19 and TRBJ1-5, with 8 bases identical to TRBD1. This CDR3 is built from 16 residues. J was trimmed by 9 bases and V by 5 bases; bases with no gene match: 15. Germline V gene data show CDR1 as LNHDA and CDR2 as SQIVND (reference sequence). For the CDR3, the DNA is TGTGCCAGTAGTCCTCGACAGGGGCTGGGTCCTCCGCCCCAGCATTTT. Its translation is CASSPRQGLGPPPQHF.

The chain couples TRBV9 to TRBJ2-2; no clear D gene. Germline CDR1 is SGDLS and CDR2 is YYNGEE. Trimming cost V 2 bases and J 5 bases, with 4 bases left between them. This CDR3 has 12 residues. This CDR3 is CASSVFTGELFF. The CDR3 DNA sequence: TGTGCCAGCAGCGTGTTTACCGGGGAGCTGTTTTTT. The whole variable domain, filled in from reference TRBV9 and TRBJ2-2, reads DSGVTQTPKHLITATGQRVTLRCSPRSGDLSVYWYQQSLDQGLQFLIQYYNGEERAKGNILERFSAQQFPDLHSELNLSSLELGDSALYFCASSVFTGELFFGEGSRLTVL.

CDR3 region: CASSSVAGPNEKLFF. Written as DNA, the CDR3 is TGTGCCAGCAGTTCGGTTGCTGGTCCTAATGAAAAACTGTTTTTT. This chain links TRBV27 with TRBJ1-4, with no clear D. The germline CDR1 and CDR2 sequences are MNHEY and SMNVEV (reference sequence). This CDR3 spans 15 amino acids. The V and J ends lost 4 bases and 3 bases respectively, with 12 bases between them.

The gene calls are TRBV4-1 and TRBJ2-3, with unresolved D. V was pared by 4 bases and J by 6 bases, with 5 bases between. The V gene's germline CDR1 is MGHRA and CDR2 YSYEKL. The CDR3 covers 11 residues. The DNA for the CDR3 is TGCGCCAGCAGCCGTGGGGATACGCAGTATTTT. This encodes CASSRGDTQYF.

V gene TRBV6-5 combines with J gene TRBJ1-6; tentatively, D is TRBD1 (5 bases). Germline lookup yields CDR1 MNHEY and CDR2 SVGAGI. CDR3 length: 15 residues. The V end was cut by 2 bases, the J end by 6 bases, with 11 bases between. This CDR3 is CASSYREGTNSPLHF. CDR3 DNA sequence: TGTGCCAGCAGTTACAGAGAGGGGACTAATTCACCCCTCCACTTT.

The V and J genes are TRBV4-2 and TRBJ2-2; D remains ambiguous. CDR3 length: 12 amino acids. V lost 6 bases and J 4 bases, leaving 6 bases between the germline ends. Germline V CDR1 and CDR2: LGHNA, YNFKEQ. In DNA form, the CDR3 reads TGTGCCAGCAGACCACCCACCGGGGAGCTGTTTTTT. Its protein is CASRPPTGELFF.

The chain uses TRBV29-1 and TRBJ2-1; 8 positions agree with TRBD1. The germline CDR1 and CDR2 sequences are SQVTM and ANQGSEA. The CDR3 length is 11 residues. Losses at the gene ends were 7 bases for V and 7 bases for J; bases not matched to a gene: 3. CDR3 sequence reads: CSATGENEQFF. The CDR3 DNA follows: TGCAGCGCGACAGGGGAGAATGAGCAGTTCTTC.

The chain joins TRBV28 to TRBJ1-3, with D unclear. The CDR3 is 13 amino acids. Germline assignment: CDR1 MDHEN and CDR2 SYDVKM. Trimming stripped 5 bases from V and 2 bases from J, with 7 bases between. For the CDR3, the DNA is TGTGCCAGCAGTACCTCGACTGGAAACACCATATATTTT. The encoded protein is CASSTSTGNTIYF.

The chain has TRBV10-1 and TRBJ2-5, with 10 bases aligning to TRBD1. Germline assignment: CDR1 WNHNN and CDR2 SYGVQD (reference sequence). The CDR3 is made up of 13 amino acids. V lost 6 bases, J lost 2 bases, and 0 bases stayed unmatched. In DNA, the CDR3 is TGCGCCAGCAGGGACAGGGGGCAAGAGACCCAGTACTTC. It is translated as CASRDRGQETQYF.

A single count supports this clone. The genes are TRBV29-1 and TRBJ1-4; 7 bases are shared with TRBD1. Germline CDR1 and CDR2: SQVTM and ANQGSEA. This CDR3 is 14 amino acids long. The trim removed 0 bases at V and 7 bases at J, leaving 5 bases unmatched. The CDR3: CSVEDRDRGEKLFF. In DNA form, the CDR3 reads TGCAGCGTTGAAGATCGGGACAGAGGTGAAAAACTGTTTTTT.

The chain uses TRBV5-1 and TRBJ2-3; unclear D gene. Germline lookup yields CDR1 SGHRS and CDR2 YFSETQ. V gave up 0 bases and J gave up 4 bases, with 15 bases separating them. The CDR3 sequence is 16 residues long. CDR3 nucleotides: TGCGCCAGCAGCTTGGAGGGCCTACGAGGTCCAGATACGCAGTATTTT. It specifies CASSLEGLRGPDTQYF.

The chain employs TRBV29-1 and TRBJ2-1; a possible D gene is TRBD2 (5 bases). CDR3 length: 14 residues. The V and J ends lost 7 bases and 7 bases respectively, with 20 bases between them. CDR1 and CDR2 from the germline V gene are SQVTM and ANQGSEA. The CDR3 here is CSAGEWARVNEQFF. CDR3 DNA: TGCAGCGCCGGGGAGTGGGCTCGGGTGAATGAGCAGTTCTTC.

The CDR3 sequence: CASSFLVTNSGYEQYF. CDR3 bases: TGTGCCAGCAGTTTTTTGGTGACCAACTCAGGATACGAGCAGTACTTC. The chain has TRBV28 and TRBJ2-7; D uncertain. The CDR3 runs to 16 residues. Trimming pared 3 bases from V and 4 bases from J, leaving 19 bases between. Germline V CDR1 and CDR2: MDHEN, SYDVKM.

The V call is TRBV11-2, the J call TRBJ1-1; tentative D call: TRBD1 (5 bases). The V end lost 0 bases, the J end lost 8 bases, and 10 bases lay between the germline ends. The germline CDR1 and CDR2 sequences are SGHAT and FQNNGV. This CDR3 has 13 amino acids. As DNA, the CDR3 is TGTGCCAGCAGCTTAGATCGCGGACAAGAAGCTTTCTTT. Its translation is CASSLDRGQEAFF.

The CDR3 DNA reads TGTGCCAGCAGACCAGAACTAGCGGGGACCTACGAGCAGTACTTC. It specifies CASRPELAGTYEQYF. This rearrangement joins TRBV28 to TRBJ2-7; 10 nucleotides match TRBD2. The CDR3 is 15 amino acids. V shed 6 bases and J 2 bases; nucleotides not matched to a gene: 7. Per the germline V gene, CDR1 is MDHEN and CDR2 is SYDVKM.

This chain uses TRBV15 with TRBJ2-3; D is possibly TRBD2 (5 bases). V was shortened by 0 bases and J by 1 base, with 11 bases between the two germline ends. The CDR3 has 16 residues. Germline loops: CDR1 LNHNV, CDR2 YYDKDF (reference sequence). Written as DNA, the CDR3 is TGTGCCACCAGCAGAGATCGAGGGAGTCGCACAGATACGCAGTATTTT. Amino acids: CATSRDRGSRTDTQYF.

V is TRBV4-1 and J is TRBJ2-2; D gene unclear. There are 16 residues in the CDR3. Trimming pared 5 bases from V and 2 bases from J, leaving 15 bases between. Germline V gene lookup returns CDR1 MGHRA and CDR2 YSYEKL. The CDR3 loop is CASSYDFTVNTGELFF. CDR3 in DNA: TGCGCCAGCAGCTACGACTTTACAGTCAACACCGGGGAGCTGTTTTTT.

This rearrangement joins TRBV28 to TRBJ2-3; D gene uncertain. Germline lookup yields CDR1 MDHEN and CDR2 SYDVKM. V was trimmed by 10 bases and J by 1 base, leaving 15 bases between them. CDR3 length: 14 amino acids. CDR3 DNA: TGTGCCATGTCCCCGTTCAGTGGCACAGATACGCAGTATTTT. Encoded protein: CAMSPFSGTDTQYF.